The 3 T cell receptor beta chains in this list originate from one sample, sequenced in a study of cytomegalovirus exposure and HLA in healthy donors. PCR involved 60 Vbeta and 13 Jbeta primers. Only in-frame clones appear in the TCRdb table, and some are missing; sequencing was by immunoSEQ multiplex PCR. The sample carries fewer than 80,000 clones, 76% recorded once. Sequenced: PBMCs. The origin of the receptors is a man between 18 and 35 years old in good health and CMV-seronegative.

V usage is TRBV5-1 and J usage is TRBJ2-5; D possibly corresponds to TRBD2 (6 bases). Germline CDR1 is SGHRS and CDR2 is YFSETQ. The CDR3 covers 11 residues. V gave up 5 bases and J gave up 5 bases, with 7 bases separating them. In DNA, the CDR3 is TGCGCCAGCAGTCGGGAGGAGACCCAGTACTTC. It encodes CASSREETQYF.

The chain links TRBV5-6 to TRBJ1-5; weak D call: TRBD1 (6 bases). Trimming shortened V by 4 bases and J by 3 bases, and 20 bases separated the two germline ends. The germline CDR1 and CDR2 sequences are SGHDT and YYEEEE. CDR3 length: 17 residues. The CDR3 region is CASSGSLTGRNNQPQHF. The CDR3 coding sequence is TGTGCCAGCAGCGGATCCCTGACAGGCCGGAACAATCAGCCCCAGCATTTT.

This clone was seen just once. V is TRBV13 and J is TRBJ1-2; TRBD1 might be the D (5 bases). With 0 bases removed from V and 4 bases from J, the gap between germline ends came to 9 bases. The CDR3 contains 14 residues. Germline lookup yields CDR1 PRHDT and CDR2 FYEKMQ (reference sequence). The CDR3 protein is CASSLGRQGYGYTF. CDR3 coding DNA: TGTGCCAGCAGCTTAGGACGGCAGGGCTATGGCTACACCTTC.